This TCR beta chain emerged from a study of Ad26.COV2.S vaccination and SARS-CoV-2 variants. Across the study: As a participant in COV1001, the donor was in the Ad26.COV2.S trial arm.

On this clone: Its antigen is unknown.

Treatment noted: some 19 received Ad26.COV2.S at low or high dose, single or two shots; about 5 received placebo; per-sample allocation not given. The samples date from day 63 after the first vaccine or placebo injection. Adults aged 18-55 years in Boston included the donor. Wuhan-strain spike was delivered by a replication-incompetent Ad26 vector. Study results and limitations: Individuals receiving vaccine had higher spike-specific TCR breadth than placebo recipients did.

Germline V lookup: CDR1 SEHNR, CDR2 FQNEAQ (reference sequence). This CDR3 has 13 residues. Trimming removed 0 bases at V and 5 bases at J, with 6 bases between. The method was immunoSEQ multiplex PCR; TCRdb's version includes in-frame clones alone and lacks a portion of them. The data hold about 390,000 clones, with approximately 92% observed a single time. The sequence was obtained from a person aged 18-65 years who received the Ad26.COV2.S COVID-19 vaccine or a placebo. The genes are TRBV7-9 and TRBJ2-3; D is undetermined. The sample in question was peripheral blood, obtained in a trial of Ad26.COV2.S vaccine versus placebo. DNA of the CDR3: TGTGCCAGCAGCTTAGCGCTGGAAGATACGCAGTATTTT. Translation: CASSLALEDTQYF.